The TCR beta chain under discussion was sequenced for a study of T cell responses to AZD1222 COVID-19 vaccine. Study-level background: Combined were second doses at about 4 or about 12 weeks. Findings and caveats of the study: Only six or seven AZD1222 recipients were seropositive at baseline. Two AZD1222 doses significantly raised spike-specific TCR breadth and depth over controls.

Trimming at V came to 3 bases and at J to 5 bases, leaving 2 bases not matched to a gene. The germline V gene encodes CDR1 KGHSH and CDR2 LQKENI. CDR3 size: 15 residues. This clone has a single count. The target antigen is unknown. Only in-frame clones appear in the TCRdb table, and some are missing; sequencing was by immunoSEQ multiplex PCR. The profile shows 120,000 or so clones, approximately 88% of them singletons. The sequence was obtained from an adult in good health. Here the sequenced sample was peripheral blood, taken on day 0 of AZD1222 vaccination. The chain joins TRBV18 to TRBJ1-5, with TRBD1 identical over 12 bases. CDR3 amino acids: CASSPGTGGDQPQHF. CDR3 coding DNA: TGTGCCAGCTCACCCGGGACAGGGGGCGATCAGCCCCAGCATTTT. The entire variable domain, with the rest obtained from reference TRBV18 and TRBJ1-5, is as follows: NAGVMQNPRHLVRRRGQEARLRCSPMKGHSHVYWYRQLPEEGLKFMVYLQKENIIDESGMPKERFSAEFPKEGPSILRIQQVVRGDSAAYFCASSPGTGGDQPQHFGDGTRLSIL.